This T cell receptor beta chain emerged from a study of read filtering for tumor transcriptome and immune sequencing. Study-wide context: RNA-seq yielded only roughly 75 to 1273 TCR reads, IR-seq about 4 to 10.27 million.

At the time of active disease, bone marrow was collected from every patient. This clonotype was observed a handful of times. Its cognate antigen is unknown. The junction does not match germline at one end; this may be a read error. The germline V gene encodes CDR1 SGHVT and CDR2 SQSDAQ. This CDR3 is 17 amino acids long. This library used 300 to 500 ng RNA and molecular barcoded adaptors spanning alpha/delta and beta/gamma chains. TCRdb reprocessed the reads via MiXCR and lists one record per CDR3 protein. This sample yields 75,000 to 90,000 distinct CDR3 sequences, of which roughly an eighth are seen a single time; 14% to 15% belongs to the top ten. Study findings and constraints: In IR-seq, single-read clonotypes were roughly 80% of clonotypes but approximately 3.5% of reads. IR-seq captured clonotypes deeper and more reliably than RNA-seq.

The TCR sequence derives from a donor at least 40 years old with multiple myeloma. The rearrangement uses TRBV7-4 and TRBJ2-6; 7 nucleotides match TRBD1. Sequencing input: a population of CD138-negative cells sorted from bone marrow. In DNA form, the CDR3 reads TGTGCCAGCAGCCTCGACAGGGAGAGCTCTGGGGCCAACGCCCTGACTTTC. Its protein product is CASSLDRESSGANALTF.